This T cell receptor (beta chain) was retrieved from a study of CD8 T cells in ankylosing spondylitis. General study points: For ankylosing spondylitis blood, a TCR beta motif of roughly 8 highly homologous variants appeared characteristic. Peripheral blood samples showed relatively rare disease-linked clones, and these clones were CD8+. A subset of motif variants has previously been described in the synovial fluid and blood of reactive arthritis. Reported data indicate significant enrichment of disease-linked clones within matched ankylosing spondylitis synovial fluid.

TCRdb reanalysed the 5' RACE reads using MiXCR and keeps one entry per CDR3 protein. The sample holds tens of thousands of distinct CDR3 sequences, more than 5.5% seen once. This CDR3 has 12 residues. With 4 bases removed from V and 2 bases from J, the gap between germline ends came to 2 bases. CDR1 and CDR2 from the germline V gene are ENHRY and SYGVKD. As regards this clonotype: The antigen is not known.

The receptor comes from a male donor with ankylosing spondylitis. The chain combines TRBV10-3 with TRBJ1-4, with no clear D. The source material was synovial fluid, either unsorted or a sorted T cell fraction (not recorded which). In DNA form, the CDR3 reads TGTGCCATCAGTGCCACTAATGAAAAACTGTTTTTT. Its translation is CAISATNEKLFF.